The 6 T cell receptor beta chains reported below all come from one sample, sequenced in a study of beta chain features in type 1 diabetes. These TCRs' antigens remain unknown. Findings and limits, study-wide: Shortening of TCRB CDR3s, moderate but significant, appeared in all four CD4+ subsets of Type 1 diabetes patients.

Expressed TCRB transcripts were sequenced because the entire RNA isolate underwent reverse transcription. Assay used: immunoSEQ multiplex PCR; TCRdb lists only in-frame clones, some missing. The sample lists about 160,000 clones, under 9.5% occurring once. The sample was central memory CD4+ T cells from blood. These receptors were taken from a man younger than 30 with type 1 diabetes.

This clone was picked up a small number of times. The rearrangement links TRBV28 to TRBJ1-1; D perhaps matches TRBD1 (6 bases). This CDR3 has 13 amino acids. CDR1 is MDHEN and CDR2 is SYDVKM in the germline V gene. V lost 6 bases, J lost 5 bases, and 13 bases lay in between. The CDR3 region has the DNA TGTGCCAGCAGCGAGAACAGGGCTACTGAAGCTTTCTTT. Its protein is CASSENRATEAFF.

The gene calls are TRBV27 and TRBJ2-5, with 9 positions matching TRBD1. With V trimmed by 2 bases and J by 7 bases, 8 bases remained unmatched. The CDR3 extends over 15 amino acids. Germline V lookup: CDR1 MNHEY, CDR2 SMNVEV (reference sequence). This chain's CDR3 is CASSLKGQGLLTQYF. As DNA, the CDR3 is TGTGCCAGCAGTTTAAAGGGACAGGGCCTCTTGACCCAGTACTTC.

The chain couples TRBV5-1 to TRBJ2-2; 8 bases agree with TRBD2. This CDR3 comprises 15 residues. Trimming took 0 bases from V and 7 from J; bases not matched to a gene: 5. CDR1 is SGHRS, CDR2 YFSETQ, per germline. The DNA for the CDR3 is TGCGCCAGCAGCTTGGCTGCTAGCGGGTTCGGGGAGCTGTTTTTT. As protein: CASSLAASGFGELFF.

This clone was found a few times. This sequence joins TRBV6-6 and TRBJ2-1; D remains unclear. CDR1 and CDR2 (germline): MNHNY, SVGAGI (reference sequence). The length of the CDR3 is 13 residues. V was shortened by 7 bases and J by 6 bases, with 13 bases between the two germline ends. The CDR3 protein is CASKESASNEQFF. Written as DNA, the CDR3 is TGTGCCAGCAAAGAGTCAGCGAGCAATGAGCAGTTCTTC.

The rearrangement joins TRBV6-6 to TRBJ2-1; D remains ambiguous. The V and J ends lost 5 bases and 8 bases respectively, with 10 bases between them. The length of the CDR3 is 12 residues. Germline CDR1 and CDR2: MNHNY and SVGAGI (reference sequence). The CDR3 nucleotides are TGTGCCAGCAGTGCCCAAGTAGATGAGCAGTTCTTC. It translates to CASSAQVDEQFF.

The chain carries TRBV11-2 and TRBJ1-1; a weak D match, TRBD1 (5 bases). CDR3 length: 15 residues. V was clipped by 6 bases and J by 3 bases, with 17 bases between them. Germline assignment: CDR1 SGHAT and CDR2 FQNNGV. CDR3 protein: CASSLTGRGYTEAFF. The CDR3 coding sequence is TGTGCCAGCAGTTTAACCGGGAGGGGATACACTGAAGCTTTCTTT.